This TCR beta chain was recovered during a study of cytomegalovirus exposure and HLA in healthy donors. Turning to the study itself: Falling in the Caucasian-associated ancestry cluster were about 80% of under 450 genotyped donors. Study-wide results and limits: Of the V segments, some could not be distinguished, including TRBV6-2 and TRBV6-3, and were excluded. TCR beta chains numbering roughly 150 were designated cytomegalovirus-associated. In a later analysis, common viral pathogens appeared linked to several of the most significant clusters.

PCR primers comprised 60 Vbeta and 13 Jbeta primers. TCRdb's table, derived via immunoSEQ multiplex PCR, lists solely in-frame clones and lacks some. This table has around 170,000 clones, approximately 80% appearing once. This clone was observed a handful of times. Its antigen is undetermined. An end of the junction differs from the germline gene, which may be a read error. The CDR3 extends over 16 amino acids. The V gene's germline CDR1 is SGHAT and CDR2 FQDESV (reference sequence). Sequencing input: PBMCs. This clonotype originated in a girl aged 5 to 17 in good health and CMV-seropositive. The chain combines TRBV11-1 with TRBJ2-3; possibly TRBD2 for D (5 bases). CDR3 sequence reads: CASSLGSASSTDTQYF. The CDR3 DNA is TGTGCCAGCAGTTTAGGGAGCGCGAGTAGCACAGATACGCAGTATTTT.